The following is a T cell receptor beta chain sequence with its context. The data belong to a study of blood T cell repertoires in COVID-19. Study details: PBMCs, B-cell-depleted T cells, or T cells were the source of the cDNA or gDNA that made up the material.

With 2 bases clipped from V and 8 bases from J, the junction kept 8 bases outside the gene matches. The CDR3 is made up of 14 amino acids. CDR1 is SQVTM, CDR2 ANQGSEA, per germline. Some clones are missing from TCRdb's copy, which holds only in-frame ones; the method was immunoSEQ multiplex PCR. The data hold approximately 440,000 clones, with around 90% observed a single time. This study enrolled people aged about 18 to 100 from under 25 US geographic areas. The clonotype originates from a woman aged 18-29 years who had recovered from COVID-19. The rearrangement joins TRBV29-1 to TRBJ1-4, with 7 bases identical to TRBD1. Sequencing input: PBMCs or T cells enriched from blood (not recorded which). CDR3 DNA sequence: TGCAGCGTTGAAAGGGCAGGGGGTGGAGAAAAACTGTTTTTT. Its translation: CSVERAGGGEKLFF.